This paragraph reports one TCR beta chain. Its antigen is currently unknown. Libraries were prepared by immunoSEQ multiplex PCR; TCRdb keeps only in-frame clonotypes and omits some of them. The top ten clones hold around 15% of a sample with 30,000 or so clones, roughly 77% of them seen once. This sample is part of a study of PD-1 blockade in classical Hodgkin lymphoma. Turning to the study itself: With a 2-week interval, patients received intravenous nivolumab at 3 mg/kg. The study, taken as a whole, reports: Sources of repertoire differences remain undefined, possibly disease activity or prior therapy.

The time point is: cycle 4 day 1 (C4D1), after 6 weeks of nivolumab. No patient escaped relapse after autologous stem cell transplantation, and brentuximab vedotin exposure varied. The CDR3 contains 15 residues. CDR1 is SNHLY, CDR2 FYNNEI, per germline. V lost 8 bases and J lost 4, with 18 bases in between. The sequencing used peripheral blood mononuclear cells (PBMCs), collected before the fourth cycle of nivolumab. The sequence was obtained from a human donor with classical Hodgkin lymphoma. The chain is built from TRBV2 and TRBJ1-3; a weak D match, TRBD1 (6 bases). Here the CDR3 reads CASQKNRVFGNTIYF. Written as DNA, the CDR3 is TGTGCCAGCCAGAAGAACAGGGTTTTCGGAAACACCATATATTTT.